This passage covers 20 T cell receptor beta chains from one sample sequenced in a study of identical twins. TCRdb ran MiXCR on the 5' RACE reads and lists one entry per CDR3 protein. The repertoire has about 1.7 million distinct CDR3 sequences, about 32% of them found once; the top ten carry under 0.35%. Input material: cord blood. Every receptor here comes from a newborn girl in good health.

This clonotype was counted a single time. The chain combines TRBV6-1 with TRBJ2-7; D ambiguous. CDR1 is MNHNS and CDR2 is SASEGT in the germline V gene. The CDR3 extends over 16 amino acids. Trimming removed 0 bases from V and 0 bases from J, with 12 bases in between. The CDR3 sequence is CASSEARFGFSYEQYF. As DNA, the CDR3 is TGTGCCAGCAGTGAAGCGCGGTTCGGGTTCTCCTACGAGCAGTACTTC.

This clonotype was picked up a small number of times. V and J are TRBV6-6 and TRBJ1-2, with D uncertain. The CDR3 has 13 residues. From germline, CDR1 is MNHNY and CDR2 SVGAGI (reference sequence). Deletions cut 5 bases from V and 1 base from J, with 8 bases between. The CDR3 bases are TGTGCCAGCAGTCCCTGGATTAACTATGGCTACACCTTC. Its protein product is CASSPWINYGYTF.

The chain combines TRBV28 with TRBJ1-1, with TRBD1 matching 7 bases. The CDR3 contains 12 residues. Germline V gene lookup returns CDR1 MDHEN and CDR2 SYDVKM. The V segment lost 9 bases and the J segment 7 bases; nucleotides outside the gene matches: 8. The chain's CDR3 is CASRRGRGEAFF. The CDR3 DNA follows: TGTGCCAGTCGGAGGGGGCGCGGTGAAGCTTTCTTT.

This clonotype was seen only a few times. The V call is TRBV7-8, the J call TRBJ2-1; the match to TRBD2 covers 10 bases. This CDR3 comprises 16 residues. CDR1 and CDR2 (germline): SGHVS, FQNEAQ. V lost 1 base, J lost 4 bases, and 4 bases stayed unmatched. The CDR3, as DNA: TGTGCCAGCAGCTTAGGCGCTAGCGGGGGTTACAATGAGCAGTTCTTC. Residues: CASSLGASGGYNEQFF.

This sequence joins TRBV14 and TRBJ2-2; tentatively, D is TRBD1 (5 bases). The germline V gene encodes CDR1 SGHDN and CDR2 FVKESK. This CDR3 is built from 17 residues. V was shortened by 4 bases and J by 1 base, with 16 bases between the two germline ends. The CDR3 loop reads CASSLRGYPRNTGELFF. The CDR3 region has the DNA TGTGCCAGCAGCCTTAGGGGTTACCCTAGGAACACCGGGGAGCTGTTTTTT.

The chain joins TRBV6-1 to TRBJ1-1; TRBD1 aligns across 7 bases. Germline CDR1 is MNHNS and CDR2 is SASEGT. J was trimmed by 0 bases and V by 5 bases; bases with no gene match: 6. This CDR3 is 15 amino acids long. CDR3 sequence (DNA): TGTGCCAGCAGTCCCCAGGGGGAGCTGAACACTGAAGCTTTCTTT. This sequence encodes CASSPQGELNTEAFF.

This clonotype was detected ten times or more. The CDR3: CSVEGGQNYGYTF. DNA for the CDR3: TGCAGCGTTGAGGGGGGACAGAACTATGGCTACACCTTC. V usage is TRBV29-1 and J usage is TRBJ1-2, with TRBD1 matching over 7 bases. CDR3 length equals 13 residues. V lost 3 bases to trimming and J lost 2 bases; unmatched junction nucleotides: 3. The germline CDR1 and CDR2 sequences are SQVTM and ANQGSEA.

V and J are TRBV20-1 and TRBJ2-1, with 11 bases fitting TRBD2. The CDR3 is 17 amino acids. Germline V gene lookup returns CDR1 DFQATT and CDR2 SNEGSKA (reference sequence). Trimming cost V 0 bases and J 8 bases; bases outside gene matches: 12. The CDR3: CSAREGLSGRARDEQFF. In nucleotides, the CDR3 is TGCAGTGCTAGAGAGGGGCTTAGCGGGAGGGCCAGGGATGAGCAGTTCTTC.

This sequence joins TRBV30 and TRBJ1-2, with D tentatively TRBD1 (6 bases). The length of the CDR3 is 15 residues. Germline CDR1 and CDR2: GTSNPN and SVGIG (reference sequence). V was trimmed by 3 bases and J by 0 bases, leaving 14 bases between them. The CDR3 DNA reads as TGTGCCTGGAGCGGTGACAGGCCAGCTAACTATGGCTACACCTTC. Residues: CAWSGDRPANYGYTF.

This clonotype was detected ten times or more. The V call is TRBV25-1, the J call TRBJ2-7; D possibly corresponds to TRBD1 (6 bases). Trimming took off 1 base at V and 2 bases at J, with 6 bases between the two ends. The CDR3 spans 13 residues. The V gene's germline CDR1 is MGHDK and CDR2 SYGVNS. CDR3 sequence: CASSEWDTYEQYF. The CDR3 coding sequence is TGTGCCAGCAGTGAATGGGACACCTACGAGCAGTACTTC.

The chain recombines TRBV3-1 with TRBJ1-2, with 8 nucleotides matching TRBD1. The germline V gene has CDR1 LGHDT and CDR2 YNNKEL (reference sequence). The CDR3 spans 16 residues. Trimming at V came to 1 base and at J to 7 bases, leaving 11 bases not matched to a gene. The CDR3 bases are TGTGCCAGCAGCCAAGTCTCTAGGACAGGGTATGGTGGCTACACCTTC. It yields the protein CASSQVSRTGYGGYTF.

CDR3: CSARDLTPMAEKLFF. The DNA of the CDR3 is TGCAGTGCTAGAGACCTGACCCCAATGGCCGAAAAACTGTTTTTT. The J gene is TRBJ1-4, the V gene TRBV20-1, with no clear D. Germline CDR1 and CDR2: DFQATT and SNEGSKA (reference sequence). Deletions cut 0 bases from V and 8 bases from J, with 16 bases between. The CDR3 totals 15 residues.

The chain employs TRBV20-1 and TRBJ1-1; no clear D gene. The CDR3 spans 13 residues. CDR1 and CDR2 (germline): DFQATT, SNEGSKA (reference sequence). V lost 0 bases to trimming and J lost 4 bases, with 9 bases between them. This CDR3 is CSARDLVGTEAFF. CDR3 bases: TGCAGTGCTAGAGATCTAGTGGGCACTGAAGCTTTCTTT.

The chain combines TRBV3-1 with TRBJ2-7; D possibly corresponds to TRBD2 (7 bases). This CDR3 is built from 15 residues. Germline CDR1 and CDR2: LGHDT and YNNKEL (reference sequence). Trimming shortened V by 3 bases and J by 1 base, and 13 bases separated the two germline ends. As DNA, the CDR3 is TGTGCCAGCAGCCAGGACGGGGGGCCTTCCTACGAGCAGTACTTC. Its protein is CASSQDGGPSYEQYF.

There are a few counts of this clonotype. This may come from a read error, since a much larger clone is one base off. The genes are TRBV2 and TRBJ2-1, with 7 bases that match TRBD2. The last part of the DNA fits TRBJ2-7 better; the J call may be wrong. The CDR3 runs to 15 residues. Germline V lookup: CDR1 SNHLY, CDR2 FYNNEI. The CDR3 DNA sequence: TGTGCCAGCAGTGAAGGCGGGAGCTCCTACAATGAGCAGTACTTC. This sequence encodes CASSEGGSSYNEQYF.

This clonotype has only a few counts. The CDR3 is CASMGLGSHEQYF. As DNA, the CDR3 is TGTGCCAGCATGGGACTAGGAAGCCACGAGCAGTACTTC. The chain links TRBV5-6 to TRBJ2-7; TRBD2 aligns across 8 bases. The CDR3 covers 13 residues. CDR1 SGHDT and CDR2 YYEEEE come from the germline V gene. Trimming removed 6 bases from V and 5 bases from J; junction bases left unmatched: 7.

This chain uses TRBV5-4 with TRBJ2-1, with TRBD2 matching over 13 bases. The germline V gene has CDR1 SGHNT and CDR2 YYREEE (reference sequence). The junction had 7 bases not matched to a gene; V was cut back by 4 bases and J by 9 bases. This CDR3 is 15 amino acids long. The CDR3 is CASSTTSGGAFEQFF. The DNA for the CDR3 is TGTGCCAGCAGCACAACTAGCGGGGGGGCTTTTGAGCAGTTCTTC.

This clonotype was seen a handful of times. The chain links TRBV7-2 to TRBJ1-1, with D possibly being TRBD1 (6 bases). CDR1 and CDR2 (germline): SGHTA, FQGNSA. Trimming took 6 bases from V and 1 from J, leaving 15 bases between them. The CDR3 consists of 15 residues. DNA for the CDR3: TGTGCCAGCAGGCCACAGACAGGCCAGAACACTGAAGCTTTCTTT. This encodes CASRPQTGQNTEAFF.

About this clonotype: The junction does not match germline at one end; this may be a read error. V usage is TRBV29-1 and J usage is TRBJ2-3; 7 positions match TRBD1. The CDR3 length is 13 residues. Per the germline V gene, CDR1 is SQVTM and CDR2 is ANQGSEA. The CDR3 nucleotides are TGCAGCGTTGCGGCAGGGGGAACAGATACGCAGTCTTTT. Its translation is CSVAAGGTDTQSF.

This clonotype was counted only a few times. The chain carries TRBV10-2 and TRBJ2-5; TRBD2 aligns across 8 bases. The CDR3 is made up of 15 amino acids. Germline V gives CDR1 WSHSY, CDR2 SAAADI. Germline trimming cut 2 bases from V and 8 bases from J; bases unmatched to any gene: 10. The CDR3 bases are TGCGCCAGCAGTGAGAATAGCGGGGATCTCGGCACCCAGTACTTC. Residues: CASSENSGDLGTQYF.